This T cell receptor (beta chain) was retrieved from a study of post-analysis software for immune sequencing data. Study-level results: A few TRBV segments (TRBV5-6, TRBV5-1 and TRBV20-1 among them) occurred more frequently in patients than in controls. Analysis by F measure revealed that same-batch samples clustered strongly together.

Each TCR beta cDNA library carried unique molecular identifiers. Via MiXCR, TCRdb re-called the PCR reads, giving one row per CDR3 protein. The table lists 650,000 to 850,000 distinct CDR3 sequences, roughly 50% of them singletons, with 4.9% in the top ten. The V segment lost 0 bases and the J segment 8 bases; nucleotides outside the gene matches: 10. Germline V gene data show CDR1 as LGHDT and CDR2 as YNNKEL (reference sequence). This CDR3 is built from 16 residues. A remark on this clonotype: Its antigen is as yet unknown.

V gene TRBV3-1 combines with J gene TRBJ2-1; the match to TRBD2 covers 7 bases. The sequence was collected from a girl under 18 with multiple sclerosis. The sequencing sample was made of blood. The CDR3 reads CASSQDGPGGGDEQFF. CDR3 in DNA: TGTGCCAGCAGCCAAGACGGGCCGGGAGGCGGCGATGAGCAGTTCTTC.